A selection of T cell receptor beta chains follows, all from one sample in a study of human T cells and chemical hapten exposure. TCRdb re-called the RACE reads through MiXCR, storing one row per CDR3 protein. The sample lists about 120,000 distinct CDR3 sequences; 9% to 13% were seen once. Material: whole blood, obtained in connection with sensitization to the hapten diphenylcyclopropenone (DPC). The receptors were gathered from a woman in her forties or fifties with alopecia areata. Some clones in this sample may be carry-over from other donors' samples. Both conserved end residues are part of each CDR3. A D gene is named only where the DNA matches it firmly. Where a row states a size, it is once, few, many or the class of an expanded clone; other rows omit it.

clone_size j_call d_call v_call cdr3_nt cdr3_aa
few TRBJ2-3 - TRBV4-3 TGCGCCAGCAGCCAGGAGCCGGGACTTAAATTAGGCACAGATACGCAGTATTTT CASSQEPGLKLGTDTQYF
few TRBJ2-3 TRBD1 TRBV6-5 TGTGCCAGCAGCCAGGACAGGGGGCTAGATACGCAGTATTTT CASSQDRGLDTQYF
- TRBJ2-3 - TRBV6-1 TGTGCCAGCAGGCGGGAAGATACGCAGTATTTT CASRREDTQYF
few TRBJ1-6 - TRBV5-5 TGTGCCAGCAGCTTGGAAGGCGCAGCGAGCTCCTATAATTCACCCCTCCACTTT CASSLEGAASSYNSPLHF
few TRBJ1-2 - TRBV20-1 TGCAGTGCTAAGGGGGAATCCAGTGCCTATGGCTACACCTTC CSAKGESSAYGYTF
many TRBJ2-1 - TRBV7-9 TGTGCCAGCAGCCCCAGGAGCTACAATGAGCAGTTCTTC CASSPRSYNEQFF
many TRBJ1-1 - TRBV28 TGTGCCAGCAGAGGTGGCCCGCAGCTGTACACTGAAGCTTTCTTT CASRGGPQLYTEAFF
few TRBJ2-3 - TRBV7-2 TGTGCCAGCAGCTCCGTGAGGGCGGCTATCACAGATACGCAGTATTTT CASSSVRAAITDTQYF
- TRBJ1-2 - TRBV12-3/TRBV12-4 TGTGCCAGCAGGTCGGGGGAAGGGTATGGCTACACCTTC CASRSGEGYGYTF
- TRBJ2-5 - TRBV28 TGTGCCAGCAGTACGCTAGCGTCCCGAGAGACCCAGTACTTC CASSTLASRETQYF
few TRBJ2-3 - TRBV5-5 TGTGCCAGCAGCGTCACAGGAGATACTAGCACAGATACGCAGTATTTT CASSVTGDTSTDTQYF
many TRBJ1-3 - TRBV7-7 TGTGCCAGCAGCCCAGACGGAATCAGCTCTGGAAACACCATATATTTT CASSPDGISSGNTIYF
few TRBJ2-1 TRBD1 TRBV7-9 TGTGCCAGCGAGGGGGTGAGGGGACAGGGACATTACAATGAGCAGTTCTTC CASEGVRGQGHYNEQFF
- TRBJ2-3 TRBD2 TRBV7-9 TGTGCCAGCAGTACCGGACTAGCAGGGAGCACAGATACGCAGTATTTT CASSTGLAGSTDTQYF
- TRBJ1-1 - TRBV11-2 TGTGCCAGCAGCTTAGAGGTGGGGCGGAAGGCTTTCTTT CASSLEVGRKAFF
many TRBJ2-2 - TRBV7-2 TGTGCCAGCAACTCGGGGACCGGGGAGCTGTTTTTT CASNSGTGELFF
- TRBJ1-1 TRBD1 TRBV11-3 TGTGCCAGCAGCTTTGGGGACAGGCGAGGGGACACTGAAGCTTTCTTT CASSFGDRRGDTEAFF
- TRBJ1-1 - TRBV28 TGTGCCAGTTACCTGAACACTGAAGCTTTCTTT CASYLNTEAFF
few TRBJ2-3 - TRBV12-3/TRBV12-4 TGTGCCAGCAGTTCAGGAGCGAATACGCAGTATTTT CASSSGANTQYF
many TRBJ2-6 - TRBV7-2 TGTGCCAGCAGCTTTTTTGGGGCCAACGTCCTGACTTTC CASSFFGANVLTF
- TRBJ2-5 TRBD1 TRBV29-1 TGCAGCGTTGAAGAGAGGCCAGGGGGTACCCAAGAGACCCGGTACTTC CSVEERPGGTQETRYF
many TRBJ1-2 TRBD1 TRBV20-1 TGCAGTGCTAGAGACTCCGGGACAGGGGGGAGCTATGGCTACACCTTC CSARDSGTGGSYGYTF
many TRBJ2-5 - TRBV20-1 TGCAGTGCTAGAGGACTAGGACACCAAGAGACCCAGTACTTC CSARGLGHQETQYF
- TRBJ2-3 - TRBV29-1 TGCAGCGTTTCTTCTGGGGCAGGGACAGATACGCAGTATTTT CSVSSGAGTDTQYF
many TRBJ1-3 TRBD1 TRBV2 TGTGCCAGCAGTCCCTACGACAGGGAGTGGGACACCATATATTTT CASSPYDREWDTIYF
many TRBJ1-4 - TRBV7-2 TGTGCCAGCAGCTTAACCAGGGCAACTAATGAAAAACTGTTTTTT CASSLTRATNEKLFF
few TRBJ2-7 TRBD1 TRBV11-1 TGTGCCAGCAGCTTCACAGGGGGCGACGAGCAGTACTTC CASSFTGGDEQYF
- TRBJ2-7 - TRBV5-5 TGTGCCAGCAGCCCACGGACGGAACTCTCCTACGAGCAGTACTTC CASSPRTELSYEQYF
many TRBJ2-7 - TRBV14 TGTGCCAGCAGCCAAGGGAGGGGTCAGCAGTACTTC CASSQGRGQQYF
few TRBJ1-2 TRBD1 TRBV15 TGTGCCACCAGCAGGGAAGGGACAGGGGATAGGTATGGCTACACCTTC CATSREGTGDRYGYTF
few TRBJ2-1 - TRBV28 TGTGCCAGCAGTCCCTCACCGGGGGCTAGCGCGAGGAATGAGCAGTTCTTC CASSPSPGASARNEQFF
- TRBJ2-7 - TRBV20-1 TGCAGTGCTAGAGTCCCCCCGAGGGAGTACTTC CSARVPPREYF
few TRBJ2-7 - TRBV12-3/TRBV12-4 TGTGCCAGCAGTACTACCGGGCCTAACTACGAGCAGTACTTC CASSTTGPNYEQYF
few TRBJ1-1 TRBD1 TRBV18 TGTGCCAGCTCACCGAGGGACAGGCTCGGGAACACTGAAGCTTTCTTT CASSPRDRLGNTEAFF
- TRBJ1-2 - TRBV12-2 TGTGCAAGTCGCCCACGAGTCGAGGATGGCTACACCTTC CASRPRVEDGYTF
- TRBJ2-5 - TRBV2 TGTGCCAGCAGTGAATTCTTGGGGCAAGAGACCCAGTACTTC CASSEFLGQETQYF
many TRBJ1-1 - TRBV3-1 TGTGCCAGCAGTCTACAGGGACGTACTGAAGCTTTCTTT CASSLQGRTEAFF
once TRBJ2-7 - TRBV5-5 TGTGCCAGCAGCCCGGGAAGGACACCTTTCTACGAGCAGTACTTC CASSPGRTPFYEQYF
many TRBJ2-3 TRBD2 TRBV5-1 TGCGCCAGCAGCTTGGAAGCTAGCGGAGATACGCAGTATTTT CASSLEASGDTQYF
- TRBJ2-7 - TRBV5-6 TGTGCCAGCAGCTTAGAGGCCGGGACCCAAGCCTACGAGCAGTACTTC CASSLEAGTQAYEQYF
- TRBJ2-7 TRBD1 TRBV28 TGTGCCAGCAGTTCCCCCGGGACAGGGAACTACGAGCAGTACTTC CASSSPGTGNYEQYF
many TRBJ2-1 TRBD1 TRBV28 TGTGCCAGCAGACCCCACACGGACAGGGTGATACGCAATGAGCAGTTCTTC CASRPHTDRVIRNEQFF
few TRBJ2-1 - TRBV4-3 TGCGCCAGCAGCCAAGATTCCGGGATCTACAATGAGCAGTTCTTC CASSQDSGIYNEQFF
- TRBJ1-3 - TRBV5-1 TGCGCCAGCAGCGATGGACTCGGAAACACCATATATTTT CASSDGLGNTIYF
- TRBJ2-1 - TRBV3-1 TGTGCCAGCAGCCAGGTCGCAAATGAGCAGTTCTTC CASSQVANEQFF
many TRBJ2-3 TRBD1 TRBV5-6 TGTGCCAGCAGCTTCCGGACAGGTCTTTCAGATACGCAGTATTTT CASSFRTGLSDTQYF
many TRBJ2-1 - TRBV21-1 TGTGCCAGCAGCAAGGGACACAGCTACAATGAGCAGTTCTTC CASSKGHSYNEQFF
many TRBJ2-7 - TRBV29-1 TGCAGCGTGGCAAATGGTAGGGGACAAGCGGCCTACGAGCAGTACTTC CSVANGRGQAAYEQYF
many TRBJ1-2 - TRBV7-6 TGTGCCAGCAGCCCCGCCCCAGGGAACTATGGCTACACCTTC CASSPAPGNYGYTF
- TRBJ2-3 TRBD1 TRBV6-5 TGTGCCAGCAGTTACGGGACAGCCACAGATACGCAGTATTTT CASSYGTATDTQYF
- TRBJ1-2 TRBD1 TRBV18 TGTGCCAGCTCACCACCGGCGCAGGGGGGGGCTGGCTACACCTTC CASSPPAQGGAGYTF